The next 14 T cell receptor beta chains were all read from a single sample in a study of cytomegalovirus exposure and HLA in healthy donors. PCR was performed using 60 Vbeta and 13 Jbeta primers. Repertoires were generated with immunoSEQ multiplex PCR, while TCRdb's copy carries only in-frame clones and drops some. The sample gives 90,000 to 120,000 clones, around 78% of which show up once; roughly 8% is in the top ten. The sequenced material came from PBMCs. These receptors were collected from a man aged 30-40 years in good health and CMV-seronegative.

The chain combines TRBV11-3 with TRBJ2-3; 7 bases line up with TRBD2. This CDR3 has 14 amino acids. J lost 4 bases, V lost 0 bases, and 1 base had no gene match. Germline V gives CDR1 SGHNT, CDR2 YENEEA. In DNA, the CDR3 is TGTGCCAGCAGCTTAGATGCGGGAGCAGATACGCAGTATTTT. The encoded protein is CASSLDAGADTQYF.

This chain uses TRBV15 with TRBJ2-7; 8 nucleotides line up with TRBD2. Trimming cost V 4 bases and J 4 bases; bases outside gene matches: 9. CDR1 LNHNV and CDR2 YYDKDF come from the germline V gene (reference sequence). There are 15 residues in the CDR3. The CDR3 is CATSTSAGGMYEQYF. CDR3 in DNA: TGTGCCACCAGCACGTCCGCGGGGGGCATGTACGAGCAGTACTTC.

This clone showed up just a few times. The V gene is TRBV7-2, the J gene TRBJ1-5, with no clear D. Germline V CDR1 and CDR2: SGHTA, FQGNSA. V gave up 5 bases and J gave up 2 bases, with 19 bases separating them. The CDR3 covers 17 residues. The CDR3 loop is CASSLTPAGIGNQPQHF. The CDR3 bases are TGTGCCAGCAGCCTCACCCCAGCGGGGATCGGCAATCAGCCCCAGCATTTT.

The chain joins TRBV7-9 to TRBJ1-4; maybe TRBD1 (5 bases). V was shortened by 2 bases and J by 8 bases, with 12 bases between the two germline ends. CDR3 length: 14 amino acids. Germline V gene lookup returns CDR1 SEHNR and CDR2 FQNEAQ (reference sequence). The CDR3: CASSLRQGMEKLFF. CDR3 in DNA: TGTGCCAGCAGCTTAAGGCAGGGTATGGAAAAACTGTTTTTT.

This sequence joins TRBV5-1 and TRBJ2-3; TRBD2 matches at 11 bases. V lost 6 bases to trimming and J lost 8 bases; unmatched junction nucleotides: 14. The CDR3 is 16 amino acids. The V gene's germline CDR1 is SGHRS and CDR2 YFSETQ. The DNA of the CDR3 is TGCGCCAGCACCACACTTATAGCGGGAGGGCCTGGTACGCAGTATTTT. Translated, it gives CASTTLIAGGPGTQYF.

J is TRBJ1-1 and V is TRBV2; no reliable D call. Germline CDR1 reads SNHLY; CDR2 reads FYNNEI. CDR3 length: 12 amino acids. V was trimmed by 9 bases and J by 0 bases, leaving 8 bases between them. Here the CDR3 reads CARGSMNTEAFF. The CDR3 bases are TGTGCCAGAGGGAGCATGAACACTGAAGCTTTCTTT.

V gene TRBV28 combines with J gene TRBJ1-1, with 11 bases fitting TRBD1. V lost 4 bases to trimming and J lost 5 bases; unmatched junction nucleotides: 3. The CDR3 covers 14 residues. The germline CDR1 and CDR2 sequences are MDHEN and SYDVKM. CDR3 protein: CASSSGDRGTEAFF. The CDR3 DNA reads as TGTGCCAGCAGTTCAGGGGACAGGGGGACTGAAGCTTTCTTT. Variable domain in full (rest from reference TRBV28 and TRBJ1-1): DVKVTQSSRYLVKRTGEKVFLECVQDMDHENMFWYRQDPGLGLRLIYFSYDVKMKEKGDIPEGYSVSREKKERFSLILESASTNQTSMYLCASSSGDRGTEAFFGQGTRLTVV.

The gene calls are TRBV9 and TRBJ2-7, with a possible D match to TRBD1 (6 bases). CDR1 and CDR2 from the germline V gene are SGDLS and YYNGEE. There are 15 residues in the CDR3. Deletions cut 0 bases from V and 3 bases from J, with 13 bases between. The CDR3 coding sequence is TGTGCCAGCAGCGTAGGTGGGACACGAGACTACGAGCAGTACTTC. Translation gives CASSVGGTRDYEQYF. Variable domain in full (rest from reference TRBV9 and TRBJ2-7): DSGVTQTPKHLITATGQRVTLRCSPRSGDLSVYWYQQSLDQGLQFLIQYYNGEERAKGNILERFSAQQFPDLHSELNLSSLELGDSALYFCASSVGGTRDYEQYFGPGTRLTVT.

This clone has more than one count but fewer than ten. The chain has TRBV4-2 and TRBJ1-6; the D is unclear. Germline CDR1 LGHNA, CDR2 YNFKEQ. This CDR3 has 14 amino acids. V lost 1 base to trimming and J lost 11 bases, with 12 bases between them. DNA for the CDR3: TGTGCCAGCAGCCAAGCAAACCTTTACACACCCCTCCACTTT. Its translation: CASSQANLYTPLHF.

A word on this clone: An end of the junction differs from the germline gene, which may be a read error. The J gene is TRBJ2-7, the V gene TRBV18; possible D gene TRBD2, 7 bases. CDR1 is KGHSH, CDR2 LQKENI, per germline. CDR3 length equals 16 residues. CDR3 amino acids: CASSPTISAGDYGQYF. DNA of the CDR3: TGTGCCAGCTCACCTACTATCTCGGCAGGGGACTACGGGCAGTACTTC. The whole variable domain, remainder taken from reference TRBV18 and TRBJ2-7, is NAGVMQNPRHLVRRRGQEARLRCSPMKGHSHVYWYRQLPEEGLKFMVYLQKENIIDESGMPKERFSAEFPKEGPSILRIQQVVRGDSAAYFCASSPTISAGDYGQYFGPGTRLTVT.

The gene calls are TRBV5-4 and TRBJ2-1, with TRBD1 identical over 10 bases. Germline loops: CDR1 SGHNT, CDR2 YYREEE (reference sequence). CDR3 length: 14 amino acids. Trimming at V came to 4 bases and at J to 8 bases, leaving 6 bases not matched to a gene. CDR3 sequence reads: CASSPTGTGDEQFF. The CDR3 nucleotides are TGTGCCAGCAGCCCAACCGGGACAGGGGATGAGCAGTTCTTC.

The chain combines TRBV4-1 with TRBJ1-3; D gene ambiguous. The V end was cut by 3 bases, the J end by 4 bases, with 10 bases between. Looked up from germline, CDR1 is MGHRA and CDR2 is YSYEKL. The CDR3 contains 14 residues. The chain's CDR3 is CASSHPGFGNTIYF. The CDR3 coding sequence is TGCGCCAGCAGCCATCCGGGTTTCGGAAACACCATATATTTT.

This clone is a singleton in its sample. The chain recombines TRBV5-1 with TRBJ2-7; tentatively, D is TRBD2 (7 bases). Germline V gene lookup returns CDR1 SGHRS and CDR2 YFSETQ. This CDR3 comprises 13 residues. V lost 0 bases and J lost 4, with 8 bases in between. CDR3 bases: TGCGCCAGCAGCTTGGAGGGGGGGTACGAGCAGTACTTC. It is translated as CASSLEGGYEQYF.

This clone was seen only a few times. The chain employs TRBV5-8 and TRBJ2-6, with D possibly TRBD1 on 6 matching bases. There are 16 residues in the CDR3. Germline CDR1 reads SGHTS; CDR2 reads YDEGEE. V shed 4 bases and J shed 0 bases, with 11 bases lying between them. CDR3 sequence (DNA): TGTGCCAGCAGCGGGACAAGGCACTCTGGGGCCAACGTCCTGACTTTC. Translation: CASSGTRHSGANVLTF.